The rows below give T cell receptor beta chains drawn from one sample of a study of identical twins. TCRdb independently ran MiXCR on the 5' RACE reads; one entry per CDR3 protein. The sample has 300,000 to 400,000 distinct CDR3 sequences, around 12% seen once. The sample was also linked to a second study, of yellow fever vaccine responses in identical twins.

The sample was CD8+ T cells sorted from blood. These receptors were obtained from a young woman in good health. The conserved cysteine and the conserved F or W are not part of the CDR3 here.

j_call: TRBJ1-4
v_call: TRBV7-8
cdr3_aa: ASSLRGLPTNEKLF

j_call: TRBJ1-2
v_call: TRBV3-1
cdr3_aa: ASSQARGYGYT

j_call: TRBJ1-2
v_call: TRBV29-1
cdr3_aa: SVPGGWGAGGGYT

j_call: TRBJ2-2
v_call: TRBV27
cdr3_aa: ASSLNRRDRTVMVGELF

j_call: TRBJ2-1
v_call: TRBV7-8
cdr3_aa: ASSFTLADNEQF

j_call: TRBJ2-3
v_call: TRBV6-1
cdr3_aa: ASSEWDSSTDTQY

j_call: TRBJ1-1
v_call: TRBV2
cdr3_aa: ASDSEAF

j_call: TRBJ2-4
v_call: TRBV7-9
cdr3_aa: ASSRAGSPE

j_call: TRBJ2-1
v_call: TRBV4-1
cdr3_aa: ASSQAARRSSYNEQF

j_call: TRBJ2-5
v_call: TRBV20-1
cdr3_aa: SASQYRTQETQY

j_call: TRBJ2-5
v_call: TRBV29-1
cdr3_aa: SVEDWGGASKETQY

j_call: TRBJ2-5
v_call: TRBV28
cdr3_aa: ASSLGLAGGTETQY

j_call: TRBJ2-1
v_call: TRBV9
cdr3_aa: ASSVGGGSYNEQF

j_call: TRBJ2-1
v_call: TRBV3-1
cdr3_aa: ASSLQDLYNEQF

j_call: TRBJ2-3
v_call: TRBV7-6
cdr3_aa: ASSLDIYAGGRTDTQY

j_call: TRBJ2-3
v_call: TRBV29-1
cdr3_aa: SVEDHPPDTQY

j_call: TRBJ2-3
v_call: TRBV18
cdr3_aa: ASSPTSSTDTQY

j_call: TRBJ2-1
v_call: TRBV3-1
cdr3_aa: ASSTGHRDEQF

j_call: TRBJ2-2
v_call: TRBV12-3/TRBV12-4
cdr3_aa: ASSLAGPSTGELF

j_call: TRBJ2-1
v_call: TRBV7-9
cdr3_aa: ASSLVGGWEQF

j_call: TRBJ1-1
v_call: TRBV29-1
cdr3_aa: SVETGGAEAF

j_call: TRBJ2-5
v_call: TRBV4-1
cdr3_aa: ASSQVVVTPGTQY

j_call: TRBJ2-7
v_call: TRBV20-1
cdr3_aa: SARDGGGTSREQY

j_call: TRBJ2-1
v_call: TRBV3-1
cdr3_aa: ASSQAGTGGSYNEQF

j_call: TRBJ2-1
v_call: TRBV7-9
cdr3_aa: ASSLEGRDEQF

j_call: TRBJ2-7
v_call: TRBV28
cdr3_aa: ASTRRGLRYEQY

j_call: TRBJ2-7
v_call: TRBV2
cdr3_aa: ASSGDRESQY

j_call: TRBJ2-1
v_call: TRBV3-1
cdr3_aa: ASSQDRDYSYNEQF

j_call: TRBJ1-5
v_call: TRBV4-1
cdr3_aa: ASSQGWGNQPQH

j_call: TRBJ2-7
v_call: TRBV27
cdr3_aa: ASSLDWGVADEQY

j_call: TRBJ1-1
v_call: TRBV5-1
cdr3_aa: ASSLAGQGIEAF

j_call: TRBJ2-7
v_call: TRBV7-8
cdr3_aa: ASSLRLYPWVPYEQY

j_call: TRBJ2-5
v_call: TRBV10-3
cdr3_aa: AIGKTGPVGETQY

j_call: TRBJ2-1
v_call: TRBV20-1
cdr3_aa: SAPGGLAGVNYNEQF

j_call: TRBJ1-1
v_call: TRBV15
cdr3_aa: ATREDTEAF

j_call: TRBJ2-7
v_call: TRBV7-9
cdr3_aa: ASSSRDRTYEQY

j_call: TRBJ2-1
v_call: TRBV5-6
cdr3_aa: ASSFTGTRRNEQF

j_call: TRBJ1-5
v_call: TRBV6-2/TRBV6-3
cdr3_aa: ASSYSPADRDALPQH

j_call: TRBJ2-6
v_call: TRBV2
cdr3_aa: ASSATGGGGANVLT

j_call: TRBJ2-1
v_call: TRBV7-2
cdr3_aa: ASSRAASGTYNEQF

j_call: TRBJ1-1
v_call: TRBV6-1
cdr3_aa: ASSSPGQGNTEAF